A selection of T cell receptor beta chains follows, all from one sample in a study of blood T cell repertoires in COVID-19. Sequencing was performed with immunoSEQ multiplex PCR; in TCRdb, only in-frame clones are kept and a portion is missing. The sample yields 200,000 to 250,000 clones, around 89% seen once. Sequenced: peripheral blood. The receptors originated from a woman in her thirties with COVID-19, enrolled during active disease. Both conserved end residues are part of each CDR3. The D gene is left open where the match is weak. Only some rows state a clone size, as once, few, many or a class for expanded clones.

CDR3 protein	CDR3 DNA	clone size	D gene	J gene	V gene
CAISSPPRQKNTGELFF	TGTGCCATCAGTAGCCCCCCGAGACAGAAGAACACCGGGGAGCTGTTTTTT	.	.	TRBJ2-2	TRBV10-3
CASSPGTVYNEQFF	TGTGCCAGCAGCCCAGGAACGGTCTACAATGAGCAGTTCTTC	once	.	TRBJ2-1	TRBV11-2
CASSQGSGSETQYF	TGTGCCAGCAGCCAAGGTAGTGGGAGTGAGACCCAGTACTTC	.	.	TRBJ2-5	TRBV3-1/TRBV3-2
CASSINRVADTQYF	TGTGCCAGTAGTATCAACAGGGTCGCAGATACGCAGTATTTT	once	.	TRBJ2-3	TRBV19
CASSSPGAGGDYGYTF	TGTGCCAGCAGCTCCCCCGGGGCAGGGGGCGACTATGGCTACACCTTC	once	TRBD1	TRBJ1-2	TRBV5-4
CASSIPTSGPVTDTQYF	TGTGCCAGTAGTATCCCCACTAGCGGTCCTGTCACAGATACGCAGTATTTT	.	TRBD2	TRBJ2-3	TRBV19
CASSPEQGYNEQFF	TGCGCCAGCAGCCCAGAACAGGGTTACAATGAGCAGTTCTTC	.	.	TRBJ2-1	TRBV4-1
CASSQDVFRHLNPMGNSPLHF	TGCGCCAGCAGCCAAGATGTTTTTCGACACTTGAACCCTATGGGTAATTCACCCCTCCACTTT	.	.	TRBJ1-6	TRBV4-3
CASSQEGTGGTDTQYF	TGCGCCAGCAGCCAAGAAGGGACAGGGGGAACAGATACGCAGTATTTT	.	TRBD1	TRBJ2-3	TRBV4-3
CASSQDFSQGADTQYF	TGCGCCAGCAGCCAAGATTTTAGCCAGGGGGCAGATACGCAGTATTTT	.	TRBD1	TRBJ2-3	TRBV4-3
CASSLTSLDRSDTQYF	TGCGCCAGCAGCTTGACCTCGCTAGACAGATCAGATACGCAGTATTTT	.	.	TRBJ2-3	TRBV5-1
CASSLLTSGGADTQYF	TGTGCCAGCAGCCTGCTGACTAGCGGGGGGGCGGATACGCAGTATTTT	.	TRBD2	TRBJ2-3	TRBV5-5
CATRVTANTGELFF	TGTGCCACCAGGGTCACCGCGAACACCGGGGAGCTGTTTTTT	.	.	TRBJ2-2	TRBV19
CASSPRQGDQPQHF	TGTGCCAGCTCACCACGACAGGGAGACCAGCCCCAGCATTTT	once	TRBD1	TRBJ1-5	TRBV18
CASSNQYRASTEAFF	TGTGCCAGCAGCAATCAGTACAGGGCGTCCACTGAAGCTTTCTTT	.	.	TRBJ1-1	TRBV21-1
CASGSGGSNQPQHF	TGTGCTAGTGGCTCGGGGGGGAGCAATCAGCCCCAGCATTTT	.	.	TRBJ1-5	TRBV12-5
CASSQGLAGRETQYF	TGTGCCAGCTCACAGGGACTAGCGGGAAGGGAGACCCAGTACTTC	.	TRBD2	TRBJ2-5	TRBV7-9
CASSIDLFGETQYF	TGTGCCAGTAGTATAGATCTATTCGGGGAGACCCAGTACTTC	.	.	TRBJ2-5	TRBV19
CAWEGRGNQPQHF	TGTGCCTGGGAAGGCAGGGGCAATCAGCCCCAGCATTTT	few	.	TRBJ1-5	TRBV30
CASSYPGSSPLHF	TGTGCCAGCAGTTACCCCGGGAGTTCACCCCTCCACTTT	.	.	TRBJ1-6	TRBV6-5
CASTVPWGGYEQYF	TGTGCCAGCACAGTCCCTTGGGGAGGCTACGAGCAGTACTTC	.	.	TRBJ2-7	TRBV11-2
CASSWGADTQYF	TGTGCCAGCAGTTGGGGGGCAGATACGCAGTATTTT	.	.	TRBJ2-3	TRBV6-2/TRBV6-3
CASSLIGTRRTGELFF	TGTGCCAGCAGCCTAATCGGGACTAGGCGCACCGGGGAGCTGTTTTTT	.	TRBD2	TRBJ2-2	TRBV7-2
CASSPPTGYNYGYTF	TGTGCCAGCTCACCACCGACAGGTTATAACTATGGCTACACCTTC	.	.	TRBJ1-2	TRBV18
CASSQYLLDGLMNTEAFF	TGCGCCAGCAGCCAATATCTTTTGGACGGACTTATGAACACTGAAGCTTTCTTT	.	.	TRBJ1-1	TRBV4-3
CATSDPNTGLAGGRDTDTQYF	TGTGCCACCAGTGATCCCAACACTGGACTAGCGGGAGGGCGGGACACAGATACGCAGTATTTT	once	TRBD2	TRBJ2-3	TRBV24-1
CASSFTGELGTDTQYF	TGTGCCAGCAGCTTTACAGGGGAGTTGGGCACAGATACGCAGTATTTT	once	TRBD1	TRBJ2-3	TRBV9
CASSRLAGGEQFF	TGTGCCAGCAGCCGACTAGCGGGGGGGGAGCAGTTCTTC	.	TRBD2	TRBJ2-1	TRBV7-8
CASSLDGTDHYGYTF	TGTGCCAGCAGCTTAGACGGGACAGATCATTATGGCTACACCTTC	.	TRBD1	TRBJ1-2	TRBV7-8
CASSSAGDWGFGTQYF	TGTGCCAGCAGCTCGGCGGGGGACTGGGGCTTTGGTACGCAGTATTTT	.	TRBD2	TRBJ2-3	TRBV7-2
CASSLGLARGNEQFF	TGTGCCAGCAGTCTCGGACTAGCTAGGGGGAATGAGCAGTTCTTC	.	TRBD2	TRBJ2-1	TRBV6-5
CASSLRQTYNEQFF	TGTGCCAGCAGTTTGCGACAGACCTACAATGAGCAGTTCTTC	many	.	TRBJ2-1	TRBV6-5
CASSLAPDRARGYTF	TGCGCCAGCAGCTTGGCCCCCGACAGGGCAAGGGGCTACACCTTC	once	TRBD1	TRBJ1-2	TRBV5-1
CASSLRDFNPGRANEQFF	TGTGCCAGCAGTTTACGGGACTTCAATCCAGGTAGAGCCAATGAGCAGTTCTTC	.	.	TRBJ2-1	TRBV27
CASSPGSNYGYTF	TGCGCCAGCAGCCCGGGGTCTAACTATGGCTACACCTTC	few	.	TRBJ1-2	TRBV5-1
CASSLTGNDYGYTF	TGTGCCAGCAGCTTGACAGGGAACGACTATGGCTACACCTTC	.	TRBD1	TRBJ1-2	TRBV11-2
CASSIGSPGELFF	TGTGCCAGTAGTATAGGGAGCCCCGGGGAGCTGTTTTTT	.	.	TRBJ2-2	TRBV19